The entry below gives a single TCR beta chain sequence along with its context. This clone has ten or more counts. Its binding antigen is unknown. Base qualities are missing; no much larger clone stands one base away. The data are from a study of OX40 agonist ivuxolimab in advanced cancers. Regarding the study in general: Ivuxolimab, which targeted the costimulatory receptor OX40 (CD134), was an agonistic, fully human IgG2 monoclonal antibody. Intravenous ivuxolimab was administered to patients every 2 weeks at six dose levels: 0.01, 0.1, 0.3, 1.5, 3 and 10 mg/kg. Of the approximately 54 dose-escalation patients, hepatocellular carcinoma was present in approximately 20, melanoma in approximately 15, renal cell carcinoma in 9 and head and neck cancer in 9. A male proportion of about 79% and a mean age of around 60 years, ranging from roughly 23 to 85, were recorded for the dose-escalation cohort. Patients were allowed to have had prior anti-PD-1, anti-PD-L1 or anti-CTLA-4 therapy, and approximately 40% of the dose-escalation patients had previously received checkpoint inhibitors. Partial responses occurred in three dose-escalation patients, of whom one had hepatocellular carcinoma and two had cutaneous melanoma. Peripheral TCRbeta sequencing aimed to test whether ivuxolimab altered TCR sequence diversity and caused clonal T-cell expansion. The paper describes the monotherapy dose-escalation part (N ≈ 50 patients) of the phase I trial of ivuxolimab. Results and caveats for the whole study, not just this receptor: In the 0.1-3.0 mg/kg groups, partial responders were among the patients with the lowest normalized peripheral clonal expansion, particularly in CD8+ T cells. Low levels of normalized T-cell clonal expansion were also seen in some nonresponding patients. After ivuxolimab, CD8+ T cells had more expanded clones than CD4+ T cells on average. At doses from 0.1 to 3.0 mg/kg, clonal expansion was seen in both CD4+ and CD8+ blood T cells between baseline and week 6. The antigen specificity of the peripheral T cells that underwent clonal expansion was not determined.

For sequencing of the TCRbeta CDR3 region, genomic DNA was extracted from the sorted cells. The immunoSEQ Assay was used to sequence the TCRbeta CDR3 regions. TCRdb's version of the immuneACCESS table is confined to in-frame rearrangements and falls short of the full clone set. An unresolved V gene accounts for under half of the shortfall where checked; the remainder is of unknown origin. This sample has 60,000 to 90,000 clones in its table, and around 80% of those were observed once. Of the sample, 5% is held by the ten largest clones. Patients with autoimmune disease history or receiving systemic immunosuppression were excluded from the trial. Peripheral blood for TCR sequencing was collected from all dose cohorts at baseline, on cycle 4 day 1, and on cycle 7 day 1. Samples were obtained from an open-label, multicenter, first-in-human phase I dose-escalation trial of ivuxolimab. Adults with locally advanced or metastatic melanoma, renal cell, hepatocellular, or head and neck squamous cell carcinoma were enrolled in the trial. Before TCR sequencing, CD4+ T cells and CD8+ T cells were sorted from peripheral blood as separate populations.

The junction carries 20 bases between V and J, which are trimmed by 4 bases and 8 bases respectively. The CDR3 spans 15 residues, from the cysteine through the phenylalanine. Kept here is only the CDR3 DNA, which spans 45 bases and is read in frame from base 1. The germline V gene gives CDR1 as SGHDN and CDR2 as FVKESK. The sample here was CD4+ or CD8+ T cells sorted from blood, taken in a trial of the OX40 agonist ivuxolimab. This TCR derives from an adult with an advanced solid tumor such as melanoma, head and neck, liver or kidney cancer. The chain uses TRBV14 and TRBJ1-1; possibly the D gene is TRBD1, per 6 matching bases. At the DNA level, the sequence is TGTGCCAGCAGCCCCCGAAGGGACACCGACAAGGAAGCTTTCTTT. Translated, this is CASSPRRDTDKEAFF.